This T cell receptor beta chain was sequenced in a study of metastatic and nonmetastatic thyroid tumors. Turning to the study itself: It was across blood and tumor or nodule tissue from malignant and benign thyroid patients that repertoires were compared.

This clone has ten or more counts. There were no patients who had received any treatment before thyroid surgery. TCRdb re-analyzed the PCR reads using MiXCR. Found here are 33,000 or so clones, under 8% of them singletons; the top ten hold about 39%. The sample taken for sequencing was blood. The sequence was obtained from a female donor with papillary thyroid cancer or a benign thyroid nodule (not recorded which). Some clones in this sample may be carry-over from other donors' samples.

CDR3 protein: CASSRGFGFDTEAFF. CDR3 DNA sequence: TGTGCCAGCAGTAGGGGGTTCGGGTTTGACACTGAAGCTTTCTTT. The chain recombines TRBV12-3 or TRBV12-4 with TRBJ1-1; possible D gene TRBD1, 6 bases. This CDR3 is 15 amino acids long. The V end lost 5 bases, the J end lost 3 bases, and 16 bases lay between the germline ends.